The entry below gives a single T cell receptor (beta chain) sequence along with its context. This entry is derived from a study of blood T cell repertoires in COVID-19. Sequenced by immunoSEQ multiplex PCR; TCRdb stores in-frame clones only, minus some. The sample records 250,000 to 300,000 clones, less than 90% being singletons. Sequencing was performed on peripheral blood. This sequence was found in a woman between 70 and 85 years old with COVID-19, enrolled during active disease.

The CDR3 DNA sequence: TGTGCCAGCATCGGGGGTTCTGGAAACACCATATATTTT. This gives the protein CASIGGSGNTIYF. The chain recombines TRBV6-5 with TRBJ1-3, with TRBD1 as a possible D gene (5 bases). This CDR3 region has 13 residues. Trimming pared 7 bases from V and 1 base from J, leaving 8 bases between. Looked up from germline, CDR1 is MNHEY and CDR2 is SVGAGI.